The 14 T cell receptor beta chains below all came from one sample that was sequenced in a study of T cells after yellow fever vaccination (dated by TCRdb to between 2018 and 2021). What the treatment or condition label conveys for this sample: live attenuated yellow fever vaccine strain. Receptor libraries were prepared by 5' RACE. The run used an Illumina HiSeq 2500. Using fastp at Q25 and MiXCR, TCRdb reprocessed the public reads and kept productive beta chains. Rows are combined by CDR3 protein, so each entry shows the most common genes and DNA. The sample table holds 150,000 to 200,000 distinct CDR3 sequences, of which roughly 6.2% were seen once. Less than 3.5% of the sample comes from the top ten. This specimen was CD4+ T cells sorted from PBMCs, taken on the day of the first yellow fever vaccination. The receptors shown here come from a man aged 18 to 30 who received the YFV17D yellow fever vaccine.

This clonotype has a handful of counts. The chain carries TRBV20-1 and TRBJ1-1, with D possibly TRBD1 on 5 matching bases. Germline CDR1 and CDR2: DFQATT and SNEGSKA (reference sequence). The CDR3 loop spans 12 amino acids. CDR3 nucleotides: TGCAGCCAACAGGTGGGAAACACTGAAGCTTTCTTT. This encodes CSQQVGNTEAFF.

This clonotype was found many times. The J gene is TRBJ2-3, the V gene TRBV5-5; D not certain. The V gene lost 2 bases and the J gene lost 2 bases, with 15 bases spanning the gap. Per the germline V gene, CDR1 is SGHKS and CDR2 is YYEKEE (reference sequence). The CDR3 has 16 residues. CDR3 sequence: CASSFRTARVTDTQYF. The CDR3 DNA sequence: TGTGCCAGCAGCTTCCGGACGGCTCGGGTCACAGATACGCAGTATTTT.

CDR3 amino acids: CASSFTDSTGELFF. The CDR3 DNA reads TGTGCCAGCAGTTTTACCGACAGCACCGGGGAGCTGTTTTTT. This chain links TRBV28 with TRBJ2-2, with a possible D match to TRBD1 (5 bases). CDR1 is MDHEN and CDR2 is SYDVKM in the germline V gene. V was cut by 3 bases and J by 4 bases, with 9 bases left in between. This CDR3 contains 14 residues.

The chain has TRBV5-6 and TRBJ1-1; D remains unclear. Trimming cost V 0 bases and J 0 bases, with 9 bases left between them. This CDR3 region has 15 residues. The germline CDR1 and CDR2 sequences are SGHDT and YYEEEE. In DNA, the CDR3 is TGTGCCAGCAGCTTGGTAGGGAACTTGAACACTGAAGCTTTCTTT. Its translation: CASSLVGNLNTEAFF.

This chain joins TRBV2 and TRBJ1-6; D is uncertain. Deletions cut 3 bases from V and 0 bases from J, with 3 bases between. This CDR3 region has 14 residues. CDR1 is SNHLY, CDR2 FYNNEI, per germline. CDR3 sequence: CASSDGSYNSPLHF. The DNA of the CDR3 is TGTGCCAGCAGTGATGGCTCCTATAATTCACCCCTCCACTTT.

This chain connects TRBV4-2 to TRBJ1-2; 12 bases are a match to TRBD1. The CDR3 sequence is 16 residues long. CDR1 is LGHNA, CDR2 YNFKEQ, per germline. With V trimmed by 7 bases and J by 2 bases, 8 bases remained unmatched. The CDR3 loop reads CASTSGTGGSNYGYTF. Written as DNA, the CDR3 is TGTGCCAGCACATCCGGGACAGGGGGCTCCAACTATGGCTACACCTTC.

This clonotype occurred many times. The rearrangement uses TRBV3-1 and TRBJ1-4; 7 nucleotides agree with TRBD1. This CDR3 comprises 13 residues. Per the germline V gene, CDR1 is LGHDT and CDR2 is YNNKEL (reference sequence). V shed 3 bases, J shed 7 bases, and the junction held 2 bases outside the gene matches. In DNA form, the CDR3 reads TGTGCCAGCAGCCACAGGGACAGTGAAAAACTGTTTTTT. Protein: CASSHRDSEKLFF.

This clonotype was observed at least ten times. The chain is built from TRBV14 and TRBJ1-1, with 9 bases fitting TRBD1. Germline V CDR1 and CDR2: SGHDN, FVKESK. The CDR3 sequence is 16 residues long. Germline trimming cut 4 bases from V and 0 bases from J; bases unmatched to any gene: 6. For the CDR3, the DNA is TGTGCCAGCAGCCGCCGGACAGGGGCGTTGAACACTGAAGCTTTCTTT. The encoded protein is CASSRRTGALNTEAFF. The complete variable domain, with remaining parts taken from reference TRBV14 and TRBJ1-1, reads EAGVTQFPSHSVIEKGQTVTLRCDPISGHDNLYWYRRVMGKEIKFLLHFVKESKQDESGMPNNRFLAERTGGTYSTLKVQPAELEDSGVYFCASSRRTGALNTEAFFGQGTRLTVV.

This clonotype has a handful of counts. The genes are TRBV12-5 and TRBJ2-1; 12 bases line up with TRBD2. Germline V gene lookup returns CDR1 LGHNT and CDR2 FRNRAP. The CDR3 consists of 17 residues. Unmatched junction bases numbered 5, after V lost 0 bases and J lost 5 bases. The CDR3 here is CASGLVLTSGGDNEQFF. The CDR3 DNA sequence: TGTGCTAGTGGTTTGGTCCTGACTAGCGGGGGTGACAATGAGCAGTTCTTC.

The chain employs TRBV5-1 and TRBJ2-2; D is unclear. CDR1 is SGHRS, CDR2 YFSETQ, per germline. This CDR3 comprises 12 residues. V shed 4 bases and J shed 6 bases, with 7 bases lying between them. The CDR3 bases are TGCGCCAGCAGCAAAGACGCCGGGGAGCTGTTTTTT. This sequence encodes CASSKDAGELFF. Combining the CDR3 with reference TRBV5-1 and TRBJ2-2 gives the whole variable domain KAGVTQTPRYLIKTRGQQVTLSCSPISGHRSVSWYQQTPGQGLQFLFEYFSETQRNKGNFPGRFSGRQFSNSRSEMNVSTLELGDSALYLCASSKDAGELFFGEGSRLTVL.

This clonotype was recorded many times. The V gene is TRBV20-1, the J gene TRBJ1-5; D unresolved. The CDR3 consists of 13 residues. With 7 bases removed from V and 0 bases from J, the gap between germline ends came to 10 bases. The germline CDR1 and CDR2 sequences are DFQATT and SNEGSKA (reference sequence). Here the CDR3 DNA reads TGCAGTGTATCCCCGGGTAGCAATCAGCCCCAGCATTTT. Protein product: CSVSPGSNQPQHF.

This clonotype showed up many times. The gene calls are TRBV27 and TRBJ2-2, with TRBD1 as a possible D gene (6 bases). Germline V gene data show CDR1 as MNHEY and CDR2 as SMNVEV (reference sequence). This CDR3 contains 15 residues. Trimming took off 3 bases at V and 6 bases at J, with 14 bases between the two ends. The CDR3 DNA sequence: TGTGCCAGCAGTTTTAATTATCAGGGGTCCGGGGAGCTGTTTTTT. The encoded protein is CASSFNYQGSGELFF.

This clonotype is categorized as medium-sized (0.01 to 0.1%). This chain joins TRBV7-2 and TRBJ2-5; tentatively, D is TRBD2 (6 bases). The CDR3 spans 14 residues. Germline assignment: CDR1 SGHTA and CDR2 FQGNSA. V was cut by 2 bases and J by 5 bases, with 12 bases left in between. The CDR3 here is CASSLMVAGETQYF. The CDR3 DNA reads as TGTGCCAGCAGCTTAATGGTGGCGGGGGAGACCCAGTACTTC.

This clonotype was seen repeatedly, ten times or more. CDR3 sequence (DNA): TGTGCCAGCAGCTTAGGGTTAGTGAACGAGCAGTACTTC. This encodes CASSLGLVNEQYF. This chain uses TRBV7-2 with TRBJ2-7; D not resolved. CDR1 and CDR2 (germline): SGHTA, FQGNSA. There are 13 residues in the CDR3. The V end lost 1 base, the J end lost 5 bases, and 9 bases lay between the germline ends.